The 27 T cell receptor beta chains below were found in one sample sequenced in a study of shared clonotypes between healthy human individuals. Repertoires were generated with immunoSEQ multiplex PCR, while TCRdb's copy carries only in-frame clones and drops some. The repertoire holds roughly 2.2 million clones, with approximately 93% as singletons. The sequenced sample consisted of naive CD4+ T cells from PBMCs. Subset of the sample: CD45RA+ positively selected. The receptors shown here come from a young man in good health. Some clones in this sample may be carry-over from other donors' samples.

The chain has TRBV9 and TRBJ2-2; 7 bases align to TRBD1. V lost 3 bases, J lost 1 base, and 6 bases stayed unmatched. This CDR3 has 16 residues. Per the germline V gene, CDR1 is SGDLS and CDR2 is YYNGEE. The CDR3 region is CASSGKTGLNTGELFF. The CDR3 DNA reads TGTGCCAGCAGCGGCAAGACAGGGCTGAACACCGGGGAGCTGTTTTTT.

The chain employs TRBV5-1 and TRBJ2-1; D may correspond to TRBD1 or TRBD2 (6 bases each). The germline V gene has CDR1 SGHRS and CDR2 YFSETQ. Trimming took 4 bases from V and 2 from J, leaving 16 bases between them. This CDR3 has 16 residues. In DNA form, the CDR3 reads TGCGCCAGCAGCGGAGGGGGTGGGGCTACCTACAATGAGCAGTTCTTC. Translating it yields CASSGGGGATYNEQFF. The full variable domain, completed using reference TRBV5-1 and TRBJ2-1, is KAGVTQTPRYLIKTRGQQVTLSCSPISGHRSVSWYQQTPGQGLQFLFEYFSETQRNKGNFPGRFSGRQFSNSRSEMNVSTLELGDSALYLCASSGGGGATYNEQFFGPGTRLTVL.

This chain uses TRBV19 with TRBJ2-7, with TRBD1 identical over 7 bases. From germline, CDR1 is LNHDA and CDR2 SQIVND (reference sequence). The CDR3 sequence is 15 residues long. The ends lost 5 bases at V and 2 bases at J; junction bases unmatched: 9. CDR3 nucleotides: TGTGCCAGTAGTGTGACGCCGGGACAGACCTACGAGCAGTACTTC. This translates into CASSVTPGQTYEQYF.

The rearrangement uses TRBV28 and TRBJ2-7; D remains unclear. There are 15 residues in the CDR3. Germline CDR1 and CDR2: MDHEN and SYDVKM. With 7 bases removed from V and 2 bases from J, the gap between germline ends came to 18 bases. The CDR3 protein is CASTFGSATPYEQYF. The CDR3 nucleotides read TGTGCCAGCACCTTCGGATCGGCCACCCCCTACGAGCAGTACTTC. The variable domain in full, with the rest retrieved from reference TRBV28 and TRBJ2-7, is DVKVTQSSRYLVKRTGEKVFLECVQDMDHENMFWYRQDPGLGLRLIYFSYDVKMKEKGDIPEGYSVSREKKERFSLILESASTNQTSMYLCASTFGSATPYEQYFGPGTRLTVT.

The V gene is TRBV6-6, the J gene TRBJ1-4, with a tentative D call TRBD1 (5 bases). Germline lookup yields CDR1 MNHNY and CDR2 SVGAGI (reference sequence). The CDR3 is 14 residues long. The V end was cut by 4 bases, the J end by 3 bases, with 9 bases between. The CDR3 DNA sequence: TGTGCCAGCAGTTGGGGGGGGGCTAATGAAAAACTGTTTTTT. Its protein is CASSWGGANEKLFF.

The chain recombines TRBV7-9 with TRBJ1-6, with 7 nucleotides matching TRBD1. Germline CDR1 is SEHNR and CDR2 is FQNEAQ (reference sequence). The V gene end was trimmed by 2 bases and the J gene end by 10 bases; junction bases not matched to a gene: 5. The CDR3 covers 14 residues. CDR3 amino acids: CASSLSRGRSPLHF. CDR3 bases: TGTGCCAGCAGCTTATCCAGGGGGAGGTCACCCCTCCACTTT.

The rearrangement uses TRBV28 and TRBJ1-5, with a tentative D call TRBD1 (5 bases). This CDR3 contains 15 residues. Germline CDR1 reads MDHEN; CDR2 reads SYDVKM. The ends were cut back, 8 bases at V and 11 bases at J, with 25 bases in the middle. The DNA for the CDR3 is TGTGCCAGCTGCGATACCGGGACTCCAAGTCGGGCCCAGCATTTT. Translation gives CASCDTGTPSRAQHF.

The V and J genes are TRBV6-1 and TRBJ2-7; 7 nucleotides align to TRBD2. In germline, CDR1 is MNHNS, CDR2 SASEGT. The J segment lost 0 bases and the V segment lost 4 bases, leaving 3 bases of the junction unmatched. The CDR3 loop spans 14 amino acids. The CDR3 nucleotides read TGTGCCAGCAGTGCTAGCGGACTCTCCTACGAGCAGTACTTC. This codes for CASSASGLSYEQYF.

The chain employs TRBV7-9 and TRBJ1-4, with a weak D call TRBD1 (6 bases). The CDR3 is 14 amino acids. Trimming cost V 1 base and J 7 bases, with 10 bases left between them. Germline CDR1 SEHNR, CDR2 FQNEAQ (reference sequence). The CDR3 is CASSLDRVSEKLFF. The CDR3 nucleotides are TGTGCCAGCAGCTTAGACAGGGTTTCTGAAAAACTGTTTTTT.

This chain joins TRBV28 and TRBJ1-1, with a tentative D call TRBD1 (6 bases). The germline V gene has CDR1 MDHEN and CDR2 SYDVKM. V lost 2 bases to trimming and J lost 0 bases, with 10 bases between them. The CDR3 runs 15 residues. The CDR3 here is CASSLRTVMNTEAFF. CDR3 DNA sequence: TGTGCCAGCAGTTTAAGGACAGTTATGAACACTGAAGCTTTCTTT.

V is TRBV2 and J is TRBJ2-5; D gene unclear. Germline assignment: CDR1 SNHLY and CDR2 FYNNEI. Trimming cost V 5 bases and J 0 bases, with 10 bases left between them. The CDR3 has 14 residues. The CDR3 sequence is CASSQPEDQETQYF. The CDR3 DNA sequence: TGTGCCAGCAGTCAACCAGAAGACCAAGAGACCCAGTACTTC. The variable domain in full, with the rest retrieved from reference TRBV2 and TRBJ2-5, is EPEVTQTPSHQVTQMGQEVILRCVPISNHLYFYWYRQILGQKVEFLVSFYNNEISEKSEIFDDQFSVERPDGSNFTLKIRSTKLEDSAMYFCASSQPEDQETQYFGPGTRLLVL.

The V call is TRBV19, the J call TRBJ2-1; TRBD2 agrees at 7 bases. V shed 3 bases, J shed 3 bases, and the junction held 5 bases outside the gene matches. Germline V gene lookup returns CDR1 LNHDA and CDR2 SQIVND (reference sequence). The CDR3 extends over 15 amino acids. In nucleotides, the CDR3 is TGTGCCAGTAGTATCGCGCCGGGAGGCTACAATGAGCAGTTCTTC. Translated: CASSIAPGGYNEQFF.

This chain connects TRBV5-1 to TRBJ2-2, with D perhaps matching TRBD1 (5 bases). Trimming took 0 bases from V and 0 from J, leaving 9 bases between them. The CDR3 contains 16 residues. Germline V gives CDR1 SGHRS, CDR2 YFSETQ. Written as DNA, the CDR3 is TGCGCCAGCAGCTTGGAAGGACAACCGAACACCGGGGAGCTGTTTTTT. Protein sequence: CASSLEGQPNTGELFF.

This chain joins TRBV11-1 and TRBJ1-5; 9 bases agree with TRBD1. The V and J ends lost 5 bases and 4 bases, in that order; junction bases with no gene match: 3. CDR1 is SGHAT, CDR2 FQDESV, per germline (reference sequence). This CDR3 has 14 residues. CDR3 nucleotides: TGTGCCAGCAGCCGTGACAGGGGGAATCAGCCCCAGCATTTT. Translating gives CASSRDRGNQPQHF. Using reference TRBV11-1 and TRBJ1-5 for the parts outside the CDR3, the full variable domain is EAEVAQSPRYKITEKSQAVAFWCDPISGHATLYWYRQILGQGPELLVQFQDESVVDDSQLPKDRFSAERLKGVDSTLKIQPAELGDSAMYLCASSRDRGNQPQHFGDGTRLSIL.

V gene TRBV7-3 combines with J gene TRBJ2-5; tentative D call: TRBD1 (6 bases). Trimming stripped 1 base from V and 5 bases from J, with 11 bases between. The CDR3 consists of 14 residues. Germline loops: CDR1 SGHTA, CDR2 FQGTGA. CDR3 sequence reads: CASSLRGPGETQYF. The CDR3 DNA sequence: TGTGCCAGCAGCTTAAGGGGGCCCGGCGAGACCCAGTACTTC.

The rearrangement uses TRBV5-8 and TRBJ1-5; TRBD1 matches 12 bases. Losses at the gene ends were 4 bases for V and 7 bases for J; bases not matched to a gene: 9. This CDR3 contains 16 residues. CDR1 SGHTS and CDR2 YDEGEE come from the germline V gene. The CDR3 is CASSPRDRGRTQPQHF. CDR3 bases: TGTGCCAGCAGCCCCCGGGACAGGGGGCGGACGCAGCCCCAGCATTTT.

The chain joins TRBV5-6 to TRBJ1-3; possible D gene TRBD1, 5 bases. The CDR3 runs 15 residues. V was shortened by 3 bases and J by 0 bases, with 10 bases between the two germline ends. The germline CDR1 and CDR2 sequences are SGHDT and YYEEEE. CDR3 sequence: CASSSGTYSGNTIYF. The DNA of the CDR3 is TGTGCCAGCAGCTCCGGGACCTACTCTGGAAACACCATATATTTT.

With regard to this clone: The sample carries other DNA sequences with the same CDR3. The chain combines TRBV28 with TRBJ2-2; D remains ambiguous. The CDR3 loop spans 12 amino acids. Trimming took off 2 bases at V and 8 bases at J, with 6 bases between the two ends. Germline V gene sequence: CDR1 MDHEN, CDR2 SYDVKM. The CDR3 protein is CASSLRTGELFF. The CDR3 bases are TGTGCCAGCAGTTTAAGAACTGGGGAGCTGTTTTTT.

This chain links TRBV5-4 with TRBJ2-2; 7 positions match TRBD2. The CDR3 totals 14 residues. V was pared by 7 bases and J by 5 bases, with 8 bases of the junction left unmatched. Germline assignment: CDR1 SGHNT and CDR2 YYREEE (reference sequence). The CDR3 spells CASLTKAGTGELFF. In DNA form, the CDR3 reads TGTGCCAGCCTTACGAAAGCGGGAACCGGGGAGCTGTTTTTT.

This clone is a singleton in its sample. The CDR3 loop reads CAVSLDTQYF. In DNA form, the CDR3 reads TGTGCCGTATCCTTGGATACGCAGTATTTT. The rearrangement joins TRBV19 to TRBJ2-3; D is ambiguous. The germline V gene encodes CDR1 LNHDA and CDR2 SQIVND (reference sequence). The CDR3 contains 10 residues. Trimming pared 11 bases from V and 6 bases from J, leaving 9 bases between.

The rearrangement links TRBV5-6 to TRBJ1-1; a weak D match, TRBD1 (5 bases). The germline V gene encodes CDR1 SGHDT and CDR2 YYEEEE. The CDR3 is 15 amino acids. The germline V and J ends were trimmed by 4 bases and 1 base, with 14 bases remaining between them. The CDR3 DNA reads TGTGCCAGCAGCGGGGGAGGCAGGGCGAACACTGAAGCTTTCTTT. Its protein is CASSGGGRANTEAFF.

This clone was picked up a small number of times. This chain links TRBV5-1 with TRBJ1-1; D ambiguous. The CDR3 totals 12 residues. Looked up from germline, CDR1 is SGHRS and CDR2 is YFSETQ. V lost 5 bases and J 5 bases, leaving 10 bases between the germline ends. The CDR3 DNA reads as TGCGCCAGCAGGGTGGAGGAGACTGAAGCTTTCTTT. It is translated as CASRVEETEAFF.

The chain couples TRBV28 to TRBJ1-2, with D perhaps matching TRBD1 (6 bases). The CDR3 length is 11 residues. The germline CDR1 and CDR2 sequences are MDHEN and SYDVKM. Trimming removed 11 bases at V and 3 bases at J, with 10 bases between. CDR3 sequence (DNA): TGTGCCGAGGGGGGGTACTATGGCTACACCTTC. Translation gives CAEGGYYGYTF.

The chain uses TRBV6-6 and TRBJ2-1; D call uncertain. From germline, CDR1 is MNHNY and CDR2 SVGAGI (reference sequence). The CDR3 runs 15 residues. Trimming took off 4 bases at V and 0 bases at J, with 10 bases between the two ends. The CDR3 region is CASSLYASSYNEQFF. The CDR3 region has the DNA TGTGCCAGCAGTTTATACGCAAGCTCCTACAATGAGCAGTTCTTC.

V gene TRBV7-2 combines with J gene TRBJ2-7; D uncertain. V lost 5 bases, J lost 2 bases, and 13 bases lay in between. The CDR3 has 14 amino acids. From germline, CDR1 is SGHTA and CDR2 FQGNSA. In DNA form, the CDR3 reads TGTGCCAGCAGCAAAGACGCCAATACCTACGAGCAGTACTTC. It is translated as CASSKDANTYEQYF. Full variable domain (missing parts from reference TRBV7-2 and TRBJ2-7): GAGVSQSPSNKVTEKGKDVELRCDPISGHTALYWYRQSLGQGLEFLIYFQGNSAPDKSGLPSDRFSAERTGGSVSTLTIQRTQQEDSAVYLCASSKDANTYEQYFGPGTRLTVT.

This clone was recorded once. The rearrangement links TRBV5-1 to TRBJ1-4, with D perhaps TRBD1 (6 bases). Germline V lookup: CDR1 SGHRS, CDR2 YFSETQ. V lost 4 bases to trimming and J lost 8 bases, with 18 bases between them. The CDR3 is made up of 15 amino acids. CDR3 sequence (DNA): TGCGCCAGCAGCCCGACCCCAGGGGCAGAAGAAAAACTGTTTTTT. Residues: CASSPTPGAEEKLFF.

The chain is built from TRBV4-3 and TRBJ2-7; 7 positions agree with TRBD1. This CDR3 has 14 residues. Germline-derived CDR1 and CDR2 are LGHNA and YSLEER. V dropped 0 bases and J dropped 2; count of bases not matched to a gene: 1. Written as DNA, the CDR3 is TGCGCCAGCAGCCAAGATGACAGGGCCTACGAGCAGTACTTC. Residues: CASSQDDRAYEQYF.